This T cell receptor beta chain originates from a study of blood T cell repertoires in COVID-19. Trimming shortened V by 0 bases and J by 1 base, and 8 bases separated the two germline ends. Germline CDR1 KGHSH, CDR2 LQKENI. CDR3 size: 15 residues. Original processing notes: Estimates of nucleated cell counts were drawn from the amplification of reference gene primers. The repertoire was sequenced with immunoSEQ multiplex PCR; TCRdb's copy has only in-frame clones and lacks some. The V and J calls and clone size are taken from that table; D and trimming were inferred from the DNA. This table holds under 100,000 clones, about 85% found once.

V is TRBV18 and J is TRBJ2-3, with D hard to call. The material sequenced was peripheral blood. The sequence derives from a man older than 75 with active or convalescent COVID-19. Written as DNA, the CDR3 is TGTGCCAGCTCACCACCTATCCCGGGCACAGATACGCAGTATTTT. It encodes CASSPPIPGTDTQYF.